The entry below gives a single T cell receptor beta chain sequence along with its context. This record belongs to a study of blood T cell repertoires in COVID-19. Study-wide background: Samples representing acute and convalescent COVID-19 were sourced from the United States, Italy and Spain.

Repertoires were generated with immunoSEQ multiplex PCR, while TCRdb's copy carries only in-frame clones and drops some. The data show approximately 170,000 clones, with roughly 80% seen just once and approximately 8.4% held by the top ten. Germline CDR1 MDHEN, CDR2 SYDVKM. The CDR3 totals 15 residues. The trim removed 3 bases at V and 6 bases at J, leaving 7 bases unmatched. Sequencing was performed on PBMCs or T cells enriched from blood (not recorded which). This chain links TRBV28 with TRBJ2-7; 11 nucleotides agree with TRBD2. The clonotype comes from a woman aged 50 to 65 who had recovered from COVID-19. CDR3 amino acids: CASSLGGLAGSEQYF. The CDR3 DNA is TGTGCCAGCAGTTTGGGTGGACTAGCGGGCAGCGAGCAGTACTTC.